The 23 T cell receptor beta chains below were found in one sample sequenced in a study of a mutant IDH1 vaccine in newly diagnosed glioma. Produced via immunoSEQ multiplex PCR; TCRdb's table is partial and in-frame only. The data show just under 95,000 clones, around four fifths seen once. The time point was: baseline, week 1 (first vaccination visit). Treatment given: pre-vaccination baseline after standard-of-care therapy. The sequenced sample was PBMCs, obtained from a glioma patient treated with radiotherapy, temozolomide or both. These receptors were collected from a man aged 35 to 55 with glioma.

This chain links TRBV9 with TRBJ1-1, with D uncertain. The V and J ends lost 0 bases and 6 bases respectively, with 9 bases between them. CDR3 length: 13 residues. CDR1 and CDR2 from the germline V gene are SGDLS and YYNGEE. CDR3 in amino acids: CASSVVDGPEAFF. CDR3 coding DNA: TGTGCCAGCAGCGTAGTAGACGGACCTGAAGCTTTCTTT.

The chain couples TRBV29-1 to TRBJ1-1, with 10 bases matching TRBD1. Germline CDR1 reads SQVTM; CDR2 reads ANQGSEA. V shed 4 bases, J shed 4 bases, and the junction held 6 bases outside the gene matches. The length of the CDR3 is 14 residues. The CDR3 loop reads CSVVGRTGGTEAFF. CDR3 DNA sequence: TGCAGCGTTGTGGGCAGGACAGGGGGCACTGAAGCTTTCTTT.

This clone was observed a handful of times. The chain links TRBV10-3 to TRBJ1-3; no clear D gene. Germline V gene lookup returns CDR1 ENHRY and CDR2 SYGVKD. Trimming shortened V by 2 bases and J by 2 bases, and 10 bases separated the two germline ends. This CDR3 contains 15 residues. The CDR3 region is CAISEMAGPGNTIYF. DNA of the CDR3: TGTGCCATCAGTGAGATGGCAGGCCCTGGAAACACCATATATTTT.

The V call is TRBV7-6, the J call TRBJ2-5; 8 nucleotides match TRBD2. The CDR3 length is 15 residues. Germline loops: CDR1 SGHVS, CDR2 FNYEAQ. Unmatched junction bases numbered 10, after V lost 7 bases and J lost 3 bases. CDR3 sequence reads: CASTTRAGAKETQYF. The CDR3 region has the DNA TGTGCCAGCACCACCCGAGCGGGGGCCAAAGAGACCCAGTACTTC.

The chain's CDR3 is CASSQGGTKNIQYF. The CDR3 DNA is TGTGCCAGCAGCCAGGGGGGGACCAAAAACATTCAGTACTTC. This chain connects TRBV9 to TRBJ2-4; D could derive from TRBD1 or TRBD2 (7 bases each). Germline CDR1 SGDLS, CDR2 YYNGEE. The CDR3 covers 14 residues. Trimming removed 4 bases at V and 2 bases at J, with 10 bases between. Full variable domain (rest looked up from reference TRBV9 and TRBJ2-4): DSGVTQTPKHLITATGQRVTLRCSPRSGDLSVYWYQQSLDQGLQFLIQYYNGEERAKGNILERFSAQQFPDLHSELNLSSLELGDSALYFCASSQGGTKNIQYFGAGTRLSVL.

The chain recombines TRBV7-3 with TRBJ2-2, with a possible D match to TRBD1 (6 bases). Germline CDR1 reads SGHTA; CDR2 reads FQGTGA. V lost 5 bases to trimming and J lost 9 bases, with 13 bases between them. The CDR3 has 13 residues. CDR3 sequence: CASSDNWGRELFF. CDR3 sequence (DNA): TGTGCCAGCAGCGATAATTGGGGGCGGGAGCTGTTTTTT.

This clone is a singleton in its sample. The chain combines TRBV19 with TRBJ2-1; 14 nucleotides align to TRBD2. There are 17 residues in the CDR3. Germline-derived CDR1 and CDR2 are LNHDA and SQIVND (reference sequence). V was pared by 7 bases and J by 7 bases, with 12 bases of the junction left unmatched. CDR3 DNA: TGTGCCAGTAAAAAATTGGGACTAGCGGGAGTAGATAATGAGCAGTTCTTC. Translation gives CASKKLGLAGVDNEQFF.

This chain connects TRBV10-3 to TRBJ1-4, with TRBD1 identical over 7 bases. V was clipped by 3 bases and J by 4 bases; unmatched bases: 5. The CDR3 length is 15 residues. The germline V gene encodes CDR1 ENHRY and CDR2 SYGVKD. The CDR3 region has the DNA TGTGCCATCAGTGACCCCGACAGGGTTAATGAAAAACTGTTTTTT. Its translation: CAISDPDRVNEKLFF.

The V and J genes are TRBV15 and TRBJ1-2; perhaps TRBD1 as D (6 bases). The germline V gene encodes CDR1 LNHNV and CDR2 YYDKDF (reference sequence). Trimming stripped 5 bases from V and 0 bases from J, with 13 bases between. CDR3 length: 15 residues. Here the CDR3 DNA reads TGTGCCACCAGCGCCCGCAGGGGAGCTAACTATGGCTACACCTTC. It encodes CATSARRGANYGYTF.

CDR3 DNA sequence: TGCGCCAGCAGCCTCCAGGGACAGGGGATACCAGATACGCAGTATTTT. It specifies CASSLQGQGIPDTQYF. This chain links TRBV4-1 with TRBJ2-3; TRBD1 agrees at 10 bases. This CDR3 is 16 amino acids long. V was clipped by 4 bases and J by 4 bases; unmatched bases: 8. CDR1 and CDR2 from the germline V gene are MGHRA and YSYEKL.

In this sample, this clone turned up once. This chain joins TRBV28 and TRBJ2-3; D may match TRBD1 or TRBD2 (6 bases each). Deletions cut 7 bases from V and 0 bases from J, with 14 bases between. Germline V gives CDR1 MDHEN, CDR2 SYDVKM. The CDR3 sequence is 15 residues long. The CDR3 region is CASNPEGGSTDTQYF. The CDR3 nucleotides read TGTGCCAGCAACCCGGAGGGGGGAAGCACAGATACGCAGTATTTT. Variable domain in full (rest from reference TRBV28 and TRBJ2-3): DVKVTQSSRYLVKRTGEKVFLECVQDMDHENMFWYRQDPGLGLRLIYFSYDVKMKEKGDIPEGYSVSREKKERFSLILESASTNQTSMYLCASNPEGGSTDTQYFGPGTRLTVL.

DNA of the CDR3: TGTGCCAGCAGTAACCGGGACCCCTCACCCGGCACAGATACGCAGTATTTT. Its protein is CASSNRDPSPGTDTQYF. J is TRBJ2-3 and V is TRBV28, with D perhaps TRBD1 or TRBD2 (5 bases each). V was shortened by 5 bases and J by 1 base, with 19 bases between the two germline ends. The germline V gene encodes CDR1 MDHEN and CDR2 SYDVKM. The CDR3 loop spans 17 amino acids.

The rearrangement uses TRBV18 and TRBJ2-7, with a tentative D call TRBD1 (7 bases). The germline CDR1 and CDR2 sequences are KGHSH and LQKENI. The CDR3 contains 16 residues. Trimming took 3 bases from V and 1 from J, leaving 16 bases between them. The chain's CDR3 is CASSPVRGQKSYEQYF. CDR3 nucleotides: TGTGCCAGCTCACCGGTGCGGGGACAGAAGTCCTACGAGCAGTACTTC.

J is TRBJ2-7 and V is TRBV27; 7 bases map to TRBD1. This CDR3 region has 15 residues. Germline lookup yields CDR1 MNHEY and CDR2 SMNVEV (reference sequence). J lost 0 bases, V lost 3 bases, and 5 bases had no gene match. As DNA, the CDR3 is TGTGCCAGCAGTTTTAGACAGGGCTTCTCCTACGAGCAGTACTTC. Amino acid sequence: CASSFRQGFSYEQYF.

This clone occurred a few times. CDR3 in amino acids: CASSLGPSGAFF. In DNA, the CDR3 is TGTGCCAGCAGCTTAGGGCCAAGCGGAGCTTTCTTT. The genes are TRBV7-2 and TRBJ1-1; D remains ambiguous. V lost 1 base and J 10 bases, leaving 10 bases between the germline ends. This CDR3 has 12 residues. Germline V gene sequence: CDR1 SGHTA, CDR2 FQGNSA.

This sequence joins TRBV11-2 and TRBJ2-1; 7 bases map to TRBD2. The trim removed 5 bases at V and 2 bases at J, leaving 6 bases unmatched. CDR3 length equals 15 residues. CDR1 is SGHAT, CDR2 FQNNGV, per germline. CDR3 DNA: TGTGCCAGCAGCCCATGGGGGGGTACCTACAATGAGCAGTTCTTC. Protein product: CASSPWGGTYNEQFF. Filled out from reference TRBV11-2 and TRBJ2-1, the complete variable domain reads EAGVAQSPRYKIIEKRQSVAFWCNPISGHATLYWYQQILGQGPKLLIQFQNNGVVDDSQLPKDRFSAERLKGVDSTLKIQPAKLEDSAVYLCASSPWGGTYNEQFFGPGTRLTVL.

This chain links TRBV11-2 with TRBJ2-2; possibly TRBD2 for D (5 bases). The V end lost 2 bases, the J end lost 7 bases, and 11 bases lay between the germline ends. The CDR3 is 14 amino acids. Looked up from germline, CDR1 is SGHAT and CDR2 is FQNNGV. The CDR3 here is CASSLSPTSGELFF. The CDR3 nucleotides are TGTGCCAGCAGCTTATCCCCTACTAGCGGGGAGCTGTTTTTT.

This clone was seen repeatedly, ten times or more. The rearrangement uses TRBV30 and TRBJ2-7; no reliable D call. Germline lookup yields CDR1 GTSNPN and CDR2 SVGIG (reference sequence). The CDR3 is 12 residues long. V was clipped by 2 bases and J by 5 bases, with 10 bases between them. The CDR3 here is CAWSLVGDEQYF. In DNA form, the CDR3 reads TGTGCCTGGAGTCTCGTTGGCGACGAGCAGTACTTC.

Comments on this clone: This same CDR3 is encoded by further DNA sequences in the sample. V is TRBV5-4 and J is TRBJ2-7, with 8 positions matching TRBD1. The length of the CDR3 is 14 residues. Germline lookup yields CDR1 SGHNT and CDR2 YYREEE (reference sequence). J gave up 3 bases and V 0 bases, and 2 bases lay outside the gene matches. The CDR3 loop reads CASSLGQGRYEQYF. CDR3 in DNA: TGTGCCAGCAGCTTGGGACAGGGGCGCTACGAGCAGTACTTC.

The V gene is TRBV9, the J gene TRBJ2-6; no definite D call. CDR1 and CDR2 from the germline V gene are SGDLS and YYNGEE. This CDR3 contains 18 residues. The ends were cut back, 0 bases at V and 0 bases at J, with 13 bases in the middle. The CDR3 bases are TGTGCCAGCAGCGTAGGCATAGGGCTCCTCTCTGGGGCCAACGTCCTGACTTTC. Its protein product is CASSVGIGLLSGANVLTF.

CDR3 loop: CASSSRARESSGYTF. CDR3 nucleotides: TGTGCCAGTAGTAGCCGAGCCAGGGAGTCAAGTGGCTACACCTTC. The rearrangement links TRBV19 to TRBJ1-2; possibly TRBD1 for D (5 bases). The V gene lost 4 bases and the J gene lost 7 bases, with 19 bases spanning the gap. This CDR3 spans 15 amino acids. The germline V gene has CDR1 LNHDA and CDR2 SQIVND (reference sequence).

The chain carries TRBV11-2 and TRBJ2-1; 11 bases match TRBD2. Per the germline V gene, CDR1 is SGHAT and CDR2 is FQNNGV. The CDR3 has 16 residues. The junction had 5 bases not matched to a gene; V was cut back by 3 bases and J by 4 bases. The CDR3 DNA reads as TGTGCCAGCAGCTTCCGACTAGCGGGGATTTACAATGAGCAGTTCTTC. It codes for CASSFRLAGIYNEQFF.

The chain uses TRBV11-2 and TRBJ1-2; D is perhaps TRBD1 (6 bases). The CDR3 extends over 14 amino acids. The germline CDR1 and CDR2 sequences are SGHAT and FQNNGV. With 1 base removed from V and 5 bases from J, the gap between germline ends came to 11 bases. CDR3 sequence reads: CASSLGTGSYGYTF. The CDR3, as DNA: TGTGCCAGCAGCTTAGGCACAGGGAGTTATGGCTACACCTTC.